This T cell receptor beta chain was retrieved from a study of beta chain features in type 1 diabetes. Notes on this clone: Different DNA sequences within this sample yield the same CDR3.

Expressed TCRB transcripts got sequenced, as all isolated RNA was reverse transcribed. Clones were read by immunoSEQ multiplex PCR, and TCRdb kept only the in-frame ones, dropping some. The table has just over 600,000 clones, 15% to 18% seen once. Sequenced sample: naive CD4+ T cells from blood. This TCR derives from a man aged 18 to 35 in good health.

Written as DNA, the CDR3 is TGTGCCAGCAGCGTAGTGGGACAGAGCTACGAGCAGTACTTC. Encoded protein: CASSVVGQSYEQYF. The chain couples TRBV9 to TRBJ2-7; 7 bases align to TRBD1. The V gene's germline CDR1 is SGDLS and CDR2 YYNGEE. J was trimmed by 3 bases and V by 0 bases; bases with no gene match: 3. The CDR3 totals 14 residues.